The rows below give T cell receptor beta chains drawn from one sample of a study of tumor-infiltrating lymphocytes in primary liver carcinoma. MiXCR, run by TCRdb on the multiplex PCR reads, gives a single entry per CDR3 protein. The sample includes 250,000 to 400,000 distinct CDR3 sequences, roughly 60% of them seen just once. The source material was peripheral blood. The receptor source for this set is a man aged 35 to 55 with primary liver carcinoma and hepatitis B virus infection. The CDR3 runs from the conserved cysteine through the conserved F or W. A D gene is named only where the DNA matches it firmly. For some rows the clone size is stated as once, few or many, or as a class when expanded; others skip it.

clone size: once
D gene: NA
V gene: TRBV6-1
J gene: TRBJ1-6
CDR3 DNA: TGTGCCAGCAGAGTGACATGGGTGGGTTCACCCCTCCACTTT
CDR3 protein: CASRVTWVGSPLHF

clone size: many
D gene: NA
V gene: TRBV6-1
J gene: TRBJ1-1
CDR3 DNA: TGTGCCAGCAGCTCCCAAAGGGGAAACACTGAAGCTTTCTTT
CDR3 protein: CASSSQRGNTEAFF

clone size: NA
D gene: NA
V gene: TRBV7-3
J gene: TRBJ2-2
CDR3 DNA: TGTGCCAGCAGCTCTCAGGGCATGGCTGGGGAGCTGTTTTTT
CDR3 protein: CASSSQGMAGELFF

clone size: NA
D gene: NA
V gene: TRBV5-1
J gene: TRBJ2-1
CDR3 DNA: TGCGCCAGCGGTCAGAGGGAGCGAGGCGAGCAGCTCTTC
CDR3 protein: CASGQRERGEQLF

clone size: NA
D gene: NA
V gene: TRBV30
J gene: TRBJ2-3
CDR3 DNA: TGTGCCTGGACCCTGGGAGGTCCGGGACCAGCGGACACAGATACGCAGTATTTT
CDR3 protein: CAWTLGGPGPADTDTQYF

clone size: few
D gene: NA
V gene: TRBV5-8
J gene: TRBJ1-2
CDR3 DNA: TGTGCCAGCAGCGATGGGGGGAGCTGGGGTAACGGCTACACCTTC
CDR3 protein: CASSDGGSWGNGYTF

clone size: NA
D gene: NA
V gene: TRBV7-8
J gene: TRBJ2-7
CDR3 DNA: TGTGCCAGCAGCTTAGTTGGAGGGATCCTTTACGAGCAGTACTTC
CDR3 protein: CASSLVGGILYEQYF

clone size: NA
D gene: TRBD1
V gene: TRBV4-1
J gene: TRBJ1-5
CDR3 DNA: TGCGCCAGCAGCCTCGAGACAGGGGGGAAACAGCCCCAGCATTTT
CDR3 protein: CASSLETGGKQPQHF

clone size: NA
D gene: NA
V gene: TRBV30
J gene: TRBJ1-2
CDR3 DNA: TGTGCCTGGAGTGTAGGAGAGGGGGATGGCTACACCTTC
CDR3 protein: CAWSVGEGDGYTF

clone size: many
D gene: NA
V gene: TRBV6-1
J gene: TRBJ2-7
CDR3 DNA: TGTGCCAGCAGTACAGGGCGCTCCTACGAGCAGTACTTC
CDR3 protein: CASSTGRSYEQYF

clone size: many
D gene: TRBD2
V gene: TRBV6-2/TRBV6-3
J gene: TRBJ2-2
CDR3 DNA: TGTGCCAGCACGGCGGGAGTGGCCGGGGAGCTGTTTTTT
CDR3 protein: CASTAGVAGELFF

clone size: few
D gene: NA
V gene: TRBV5-4
J gene: TRBJ1-1
CDR3 DNA: TGTGCCAGCAGCTCCGTCGGGGAAGCTTTCTTT
CDR3 protein: CASSSVGEAFF

clone size: NA
D gene: TRBD1
V gene: TRBV4-1
J gene: TRBJ1-2
CDR3 DNA: TGCTCCAGCAGCCAAGAATGGCAGGGGGGAAGAGGCTACACCTTC
CDR3 protein: CSSSQEWQGGRGYTF

clone size: NA
D gene: TRBD2
V gene: TRBV11-2
J gene: TRBJ2-5
CDR3 DNA: TGTGCCAGCAGCAGGACTAGCGCACAAGAGACCCAATGCTTC
CDR3 protein: CASSRTSAQETQCF

clone size: NA
D gene: NA
V gene: TRBV6-5
J gene: TRBJ2-6
CDR3 DNA: TGTGCCAGCAGTTCAAAAACTGGGAACAACGTCCTGACTTTC
CDR3 protein: CASSSKTGNNVLTF

clone size: once
D gene: TRBD1
V gene: TRBV11-2
J gene: TRBJ2-1
CDR3 DNA: TGTGCCAGCAGCTTAGTGGGGGGACAGGTAAATGAGCAGTTCTTT
CDR3 protein: CASSLVGGQVNEQFF

clone size: NA
D gene: NA
V gene: TRBV30
J gene: TRBJ2-5
CDR3 DNA: TGTGCCTGGAGTGTACCCGGGACTGGCGGGGAGACCCAGTACTTT
CDR3 protein: CAWSVPGTGGETQYF

clone size: NA
D gene: TRBD2
V gene: TRBV6-5
J gene: TRBJ2-3
CDR3 DNA: TGTGCCAGCAACCCAGGACTAGCGGAGACAGGTATGCAGTATTTT
CDR3 protein: CASNPGLAETGMQYF